There are a few counts of the clone carrying this TCR beta chain. The data were obtained in a study of identical twins. MiXCR, run by TCRdb on the 5' RACE reads, gives a single entry per CDR3 protein. The repertoire includes around 550,000 distinct CDR3 sequences, over 12% of them detected once, and less than 0.5% sits in the top ten. The CDR3 spans 15 residues. Trimming removed 5 bases at V and 2 bases at J, with 13 bases between. The V gene's germline CDR1 is SEHNR and CDR2 FQNEAQ (reference sequence). This sample was also put to use in a study of yellow fever vaccine responses in identical twins.

The V and J genes are TRBV7-9 and TRBJ2-1; the D gene is possibly TRBD2 (6 bases). The clonotype comes from a young woman in good health. Sequences were obtained from CD4+ T cells sorted from blood. CDR3 sequence (DNA): TGTGCCAGCAGCCCGACGGCTAGCGCCTACAATGAGCAGTTCTTC. It encodes CASSPTASAYNEQFF.